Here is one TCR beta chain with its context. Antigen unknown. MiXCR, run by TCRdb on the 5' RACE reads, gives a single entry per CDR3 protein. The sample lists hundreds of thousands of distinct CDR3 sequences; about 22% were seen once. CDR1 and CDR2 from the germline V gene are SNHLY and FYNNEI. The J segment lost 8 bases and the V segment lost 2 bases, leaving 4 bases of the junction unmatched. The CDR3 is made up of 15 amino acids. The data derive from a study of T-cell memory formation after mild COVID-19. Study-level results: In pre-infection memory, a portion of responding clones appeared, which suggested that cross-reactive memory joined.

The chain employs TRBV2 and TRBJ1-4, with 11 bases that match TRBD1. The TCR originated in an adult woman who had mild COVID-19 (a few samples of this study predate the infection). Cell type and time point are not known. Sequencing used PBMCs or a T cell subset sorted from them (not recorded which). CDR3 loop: CASSERGQGGEKLFF. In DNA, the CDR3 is TGTGCCAGCAGTGAAAGGGGACAGGGGGGAGAAAAACTGTTTTTT.